This TCR beta chain was sequenced in a study of T cell repertoires in cytomegalovirus infection. Across the whole study: Through public TCR beta signatures, both CMV infection and matching HLA type were indicated. Study results and caveats: Carriers of CMV plus the relevant HLA were identified by cumulative public TCR beta family frequency. Dominant in the ex vivo response were TCR beta clonotypes restricted by HLA-C and specific for CMV.

This clonotype was observed many times. Antigen: not known. CDR3 length: 14 residues. Germline lookup yields CDR1 SSHAT and CDR2 FNYEAQ (reference sequence). Trimming took off 0 bases at V and 5 bases at J, with 8 bases between the two ends. One entry per CDR3 protein results from TCRdb running MiXCR on the reads. The table has about 260,000 distinct CDR3 sequences, about 13% seen once; the top ten hold roughly 9.7%. The sequencing input was PBMCs. This chain links TRBV7-7 with TRBJ2-1; a weak D match, TRBD2 (7 bases). This clonotype originated in a human donor in good health (CMV status not recorded). Some clones in this sample may be carry-over from other donors' samples. The CDR3 is CASSLAGGHNEQFF. In DNA form, the CDR3 reads TGTGCCAGCAGCTTAGCGGGGGGGCACAATGAGCAGTTCTTC.